Here is one TCR beta chain with its context. This sample was taken from a study of T cell repertoires in cytomegalovirus infection. TCRdb fed the reads into MiXCR, producing one record per CDR3 protein. The sample includes roughly 200,000 distinct CDR3 sequences, approximately 17% of them seen just once. The germline V gene encodes CDR1 MGHRA and CDR2 YSYEKL. CDR3 length: 9 residues. Between the trimmed V and J ends, which lost 1 base and 16 bases, there was a span of 5 bases. The rearrangement joins TRBV4-1 to TRBJ2-1; D is uncertain. This clonotype was sampled from a human donor in good health (CMV status not recorded). Some clones in this sample may be carry-over from other donors' samples. The specimen sequenced was CD8+ T cells from PBMCs. The CDR3 sequence: CASSQALFF. The CDR3 coding sequence is TGCGCCAGCAGCCAAGCACTTTTCTTC.